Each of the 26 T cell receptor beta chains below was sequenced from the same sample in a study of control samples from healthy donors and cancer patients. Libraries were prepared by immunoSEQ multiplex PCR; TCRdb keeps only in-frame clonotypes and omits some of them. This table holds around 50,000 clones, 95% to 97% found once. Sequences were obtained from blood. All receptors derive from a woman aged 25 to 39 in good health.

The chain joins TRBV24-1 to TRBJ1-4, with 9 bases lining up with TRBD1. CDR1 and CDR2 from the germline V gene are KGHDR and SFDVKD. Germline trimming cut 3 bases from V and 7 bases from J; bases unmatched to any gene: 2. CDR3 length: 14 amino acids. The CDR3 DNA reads TGTGCCACCAGTGATGGGACAGGGACTGAAAAACTGTTTTTT. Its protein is CATSDGTGTEKLFF.

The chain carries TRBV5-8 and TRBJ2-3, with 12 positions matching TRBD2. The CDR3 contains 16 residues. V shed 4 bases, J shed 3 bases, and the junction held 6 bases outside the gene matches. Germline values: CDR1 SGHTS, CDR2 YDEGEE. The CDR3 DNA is TGTGCCAGCAGCCCTGGACTAGCGGGAAGGACAGATACGCAGTATTTT. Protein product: CASSPGLAGRTDTQYF.

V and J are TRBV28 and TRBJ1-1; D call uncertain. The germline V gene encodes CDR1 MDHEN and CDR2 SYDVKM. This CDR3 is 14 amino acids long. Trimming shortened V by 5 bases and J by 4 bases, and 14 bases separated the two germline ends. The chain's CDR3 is CASSTPGRSTEAFF. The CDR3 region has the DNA TGTGCCAGCAGTACCCCCGGGAGGAGCACTGAAGCTTTCTTT.

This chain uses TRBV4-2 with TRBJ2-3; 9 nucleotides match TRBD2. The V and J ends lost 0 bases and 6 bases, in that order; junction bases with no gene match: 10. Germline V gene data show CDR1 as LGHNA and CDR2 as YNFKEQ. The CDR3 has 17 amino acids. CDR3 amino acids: CASSQDWRAGGLDTQYF. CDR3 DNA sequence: TGTGCCAGCAGCCAAGATTGGCGCGCGGGAGGGCTTGATACGCAGTATTTT.

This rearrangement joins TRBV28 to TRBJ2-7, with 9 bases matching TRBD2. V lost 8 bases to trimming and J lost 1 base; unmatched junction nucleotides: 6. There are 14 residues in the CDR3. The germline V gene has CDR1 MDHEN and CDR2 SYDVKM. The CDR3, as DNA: TGTGCCAGCTGCGCGGCGGGGGGGTCCTACGAGCAGTACTTC. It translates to CASCAAGGSYEQYF.

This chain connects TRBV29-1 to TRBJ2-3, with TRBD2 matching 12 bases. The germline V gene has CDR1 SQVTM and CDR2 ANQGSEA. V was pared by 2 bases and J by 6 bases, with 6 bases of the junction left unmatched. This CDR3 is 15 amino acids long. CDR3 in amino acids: CSVETSGRPSDTQYF. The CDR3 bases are TGCAGCGTTGAAACTAGCGGGAGGCCATCGGATACGCAGTATTTT.

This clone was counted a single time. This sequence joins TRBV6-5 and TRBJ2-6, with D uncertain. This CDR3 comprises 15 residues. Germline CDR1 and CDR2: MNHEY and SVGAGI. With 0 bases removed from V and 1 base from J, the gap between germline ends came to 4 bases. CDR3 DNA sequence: TGTGCCAGCAGTTACTCAACGTCTGGGGCCAACGTCCTGACTTTC. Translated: CASSYSTSGANVLTF.

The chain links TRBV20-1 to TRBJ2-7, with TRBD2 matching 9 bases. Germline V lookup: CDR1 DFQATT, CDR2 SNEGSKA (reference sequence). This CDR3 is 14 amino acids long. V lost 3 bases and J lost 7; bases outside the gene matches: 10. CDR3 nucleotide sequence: TGCAGTGCTAGTCTATCGCGGGAGGGCCGGGAGCAGTACTTC. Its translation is CSASLSREGREQYF.

CDR3 DNA sequence: TGTGCCACTTCGATGGGCTATGGCTACACCTTC. Amino acids: CATSMGYGYTF. The rearrangement uses TRBV27 and TRBJ1-2; D is unresolved. Germline CDR1 is MNHEY and CDR2 is SMNVEV (reference sequence). The V gene lost 10 bases and the J gene lost 4 bases, with 10 bases spanning the gap. The CDR3 runs to 11 residues.

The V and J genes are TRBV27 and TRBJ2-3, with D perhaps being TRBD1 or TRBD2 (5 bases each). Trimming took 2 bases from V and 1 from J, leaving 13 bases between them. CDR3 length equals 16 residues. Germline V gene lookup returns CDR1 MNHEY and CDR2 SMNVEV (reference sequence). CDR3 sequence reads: CASSLRGSRGTDTQYF. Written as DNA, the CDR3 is TGTGCCAGCAGTTTAAGAGGGTCCAGGGGCACAGATACGCAGTATTTT.

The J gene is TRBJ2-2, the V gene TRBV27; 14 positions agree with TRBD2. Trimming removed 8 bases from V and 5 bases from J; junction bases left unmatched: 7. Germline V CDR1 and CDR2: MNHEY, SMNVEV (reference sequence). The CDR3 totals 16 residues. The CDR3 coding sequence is TGTGCCAGCCGAGCGGGGACTAGCGGGAGAACCGGGGAGCTGTTTTTT. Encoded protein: CASRAGTSGRTGELFF.

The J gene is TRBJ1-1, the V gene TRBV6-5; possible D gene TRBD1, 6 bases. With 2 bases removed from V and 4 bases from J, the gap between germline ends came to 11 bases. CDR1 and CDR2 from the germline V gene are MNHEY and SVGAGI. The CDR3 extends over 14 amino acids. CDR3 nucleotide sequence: TGTGCCAGCAGTTACCAGGGGCTGGTCACTGAAGCTTTCTTT. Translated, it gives CASSYQGLVTEAFF.

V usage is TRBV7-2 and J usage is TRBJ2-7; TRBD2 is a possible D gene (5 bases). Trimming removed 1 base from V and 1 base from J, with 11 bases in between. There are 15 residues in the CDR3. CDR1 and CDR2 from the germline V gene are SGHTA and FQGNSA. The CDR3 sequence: CASSLVFGESYEQYF. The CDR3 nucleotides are TGTGCCAGCAGCTTAGTATTCGGGGAGTCCTACGAGCAGTACTTC. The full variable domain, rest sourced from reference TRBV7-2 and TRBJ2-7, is GAGVSQSPSNKVTEKGKDVELRCDPISGHTALYWYRQSLGQGLEFLIYFQGNSAPDKSGLPSDRFSAERTGGSVSTLTIQRTQQEDSAVYLCASSLVFGESYEQYFGPGTRLTVT.

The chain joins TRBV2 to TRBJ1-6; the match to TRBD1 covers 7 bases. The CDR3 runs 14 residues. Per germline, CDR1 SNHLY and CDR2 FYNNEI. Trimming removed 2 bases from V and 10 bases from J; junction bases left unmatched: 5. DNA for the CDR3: TGTGCCAGCAGTGAAACAGGGGTGGGATCACCCCTCCACTTT. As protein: CASSETGVGSPLHF.

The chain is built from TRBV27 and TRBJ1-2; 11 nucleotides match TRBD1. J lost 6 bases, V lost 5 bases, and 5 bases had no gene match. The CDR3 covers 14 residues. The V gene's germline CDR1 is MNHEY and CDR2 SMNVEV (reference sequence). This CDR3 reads CASSISDRGHGYTF. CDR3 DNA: TGTGCCAGCAGTATTTCGGACAGGGGGCATGGCTACACCTTC.

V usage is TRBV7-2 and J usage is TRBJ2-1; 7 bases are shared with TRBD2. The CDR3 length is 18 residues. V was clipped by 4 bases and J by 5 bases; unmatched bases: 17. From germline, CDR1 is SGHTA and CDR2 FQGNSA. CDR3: CASSSRPLLAGVNNEQFF. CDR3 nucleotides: TGTGCCAGCAGCTCTAGGCCCCTCTTGGCGGGAGTCAACAATGAGCAGTTCTTC.

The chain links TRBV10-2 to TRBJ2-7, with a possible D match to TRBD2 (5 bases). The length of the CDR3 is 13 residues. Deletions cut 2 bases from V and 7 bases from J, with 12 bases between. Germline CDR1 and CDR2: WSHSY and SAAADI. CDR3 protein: CASSEGSMGEQYF. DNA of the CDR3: TGCGCCAGCAGTGAGGGGAGTATGGGGGAGCAGTACTTC.

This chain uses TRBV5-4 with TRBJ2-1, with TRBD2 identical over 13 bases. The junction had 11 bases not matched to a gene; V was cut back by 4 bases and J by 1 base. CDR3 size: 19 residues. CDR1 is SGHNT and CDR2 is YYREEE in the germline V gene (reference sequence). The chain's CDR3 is CASSNPGLAGIESYNEQFF. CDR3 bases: TGTGCCAGCAGCAACCCGGGACTAGCGGGAATTGAATCCTACAATGAGCAGTTCTTC. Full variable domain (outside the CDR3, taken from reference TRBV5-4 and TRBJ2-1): ETGVTQSPTHLIKTRGQQVTLRCSSQSGHNTVSWYQQALGQGPQFIFQYYREEENGRGNFPPRFSGLQFPNYSSELNVNALELDDSALYLCASSNPGLAGIESYNEQFFGPGTRLTVL.

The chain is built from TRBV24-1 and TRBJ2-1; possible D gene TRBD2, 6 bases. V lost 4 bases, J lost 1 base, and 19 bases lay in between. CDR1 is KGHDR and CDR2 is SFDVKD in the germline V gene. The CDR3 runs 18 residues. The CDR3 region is CATSDQAQGLYSYNEQFF. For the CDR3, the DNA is TGTGCCACCAGTGACCAGGCCCAGGGACTGTATTCCTACAATGAGCAGTTCTTC.

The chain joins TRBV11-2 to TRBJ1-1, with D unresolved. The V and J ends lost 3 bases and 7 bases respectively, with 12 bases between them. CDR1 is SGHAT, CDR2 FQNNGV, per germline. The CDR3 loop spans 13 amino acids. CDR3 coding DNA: TGTGCCAGCAGCTTGGGGTTTAGCGGTGAAGCTTTCTTT. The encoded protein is CASSLGFSGEAFF.

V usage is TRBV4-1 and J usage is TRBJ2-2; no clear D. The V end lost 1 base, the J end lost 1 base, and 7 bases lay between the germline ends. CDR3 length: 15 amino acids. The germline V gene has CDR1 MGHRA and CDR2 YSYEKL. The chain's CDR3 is CASSQGEVNTGELFF. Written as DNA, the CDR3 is TGCGCCAGCAGCCAAGGAGAGGTGAACACCGGGGAGCTGTTTTTT.

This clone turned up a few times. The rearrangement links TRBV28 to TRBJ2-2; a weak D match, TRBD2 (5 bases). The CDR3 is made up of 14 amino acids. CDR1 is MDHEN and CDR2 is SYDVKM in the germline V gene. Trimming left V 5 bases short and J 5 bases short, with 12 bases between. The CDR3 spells CASSKGLETGELFF. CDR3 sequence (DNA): TGTGCCAGCAGTAAAGGACTGGAAACCGGGGAGCTGTTTTTT.

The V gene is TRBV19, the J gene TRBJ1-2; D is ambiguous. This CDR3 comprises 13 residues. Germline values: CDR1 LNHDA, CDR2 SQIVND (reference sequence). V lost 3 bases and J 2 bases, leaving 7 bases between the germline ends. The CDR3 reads CASSMADNYGYTF. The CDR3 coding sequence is TGTGCCAGTAGTATGGCCGACAACTATGGCTACACCTTC.

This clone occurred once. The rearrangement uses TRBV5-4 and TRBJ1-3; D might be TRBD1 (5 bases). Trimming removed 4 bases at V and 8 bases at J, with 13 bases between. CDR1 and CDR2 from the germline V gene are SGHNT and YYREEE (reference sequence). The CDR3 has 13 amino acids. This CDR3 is CASSRDPRDTIYF. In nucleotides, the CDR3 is TGTGCCAGCAGCAGGGACCCCCGGGACACCATATATTTT.

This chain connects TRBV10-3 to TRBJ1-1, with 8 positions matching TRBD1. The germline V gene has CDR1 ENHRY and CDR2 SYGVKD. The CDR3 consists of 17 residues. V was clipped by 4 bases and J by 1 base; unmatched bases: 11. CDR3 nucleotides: TGTGCCATCAGTGTCGAGACAGGGGACTTTTGGAACACTGAAGCTTTCTTT. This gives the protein CAISVETGDFWNTEAFF.

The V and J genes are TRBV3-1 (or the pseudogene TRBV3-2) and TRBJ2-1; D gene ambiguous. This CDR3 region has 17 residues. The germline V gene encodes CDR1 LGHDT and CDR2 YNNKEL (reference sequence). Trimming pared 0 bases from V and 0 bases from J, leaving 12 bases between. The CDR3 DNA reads TGTGCCAGCAGCCAAGATGTTCAATCCTACTCCTACAATGAGCAGTTCTTC. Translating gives CASSQDVQSYSYNEQFF.